Listed below are T cell receptor beta chains from one sample, sequenced in a study of beta chain features in type 1 diabetes. Method: immunoSEQ multiplex PCR; TCRdb's copy keeps in-frame clones and lacks some. This sample yields about 620,000 clones, of which about a sixth are seen a single time; approximately 0.099% belongs to the top ten. Sample: naive CD4+ T cells from blood. These receptors were collected from a man aged 18 to 29 in good health. The CDR3 runs from the conserved cysteine through the conserved F or W. D genes are given only for firm matches. Some rows mark clone size as missing; the rest say once, few, many or name a class of expanded clone.

J gene,D gene,clone size,V gene,CDR3 DNA,CDR3 protein
TRBJ1-2,-,few,TRBV4-3,TGCGCCAGCAGCCAAGTAGATCGGGGAGCGGGTGGCTACACCTTC,CASSQVDRGAGGYTF
TRBJ2-7,TRBD1,-,TRBV4-3,TGCGCCAGCAGCCACTTGGGACAGGGAAGCTACGAGCAGTACTTC,CASSHLGQGSYEQYF
TRBJ2-5,-,-,TRBV5-1,TGCGCCAGCAGCTTGGTACCCGTGGAGACCCAGTACTTC,CASSLVPVETQYF
TRBJ1-5,-,-,TRBV5-6,TGTGCCAGCAGCACTAAGGGGGAGCTTCAGCCCCAGCATTTT,CASSTKGELQPQHF
TRBJ1-2,-,few,TRBV4-2,TGTGCCAGCAGCCAAGTCGCGTTCGACTCCTATGGCTACACCTTC,CASSQVAFDSYGYTF
TRBJ1-1,-,-,TRBV7-2,TGTGCCAGCAGCTTAGCGGGCAGGTTGAACACTGAAGCTTTCTTT,CASSLAGRLNTEAFF
TRBJ1-5,-,-,TRBV18,TGTGCCAGCTCACCATTCATCTCTGACTCATATCAGCCCCAGCATTTT,CASSPFISDSYQPQHF
TRBJ1-1,-,few,TRBV6-6,TGTGCCAGCAGTCCTGGGGGGGGCACTGAAGCTTTCTTT,CASSPGGGTEAFF
TRBJ2-1,-,few,TRBV5-1,TGCGCCAGCAGCTTTGGAAGCTCCGGGTCTGTCAACAATGAGCAGTTCTTC,CASSFGSSGSVNNEQFF
TRBJ2-7,TRBD2,few,TRBV4-2,TGTGCCAGCAGCCAAGAGCCTAGCGGGGGTTTCTACGAGCAGTACTTC,CASSQEPSGGFYEQYF
TRBJ2-7,TRBD2,-,TRBV28,TGTGCCAGCACTCACCTAGCGGGCTCCTACGAGCAGTACTTC,CASTHLAGSYEQYF
TRBJ2-1,TRBD1,-,TRBV29-1,TGCATGGGGGGGACAGGGAGGTACAATGAGCAGTTCTTC,CMGGTGRYNEQFF
TRBJ2-1,TRBD2,few,TRBV27,TGTGCCAGCACCCCGGGCCCTCGGGAGGCCAAAATAGGGCAGTTCTTC,CASTPGPREAKIGQFF
TRBJ2-3,-,few,TRBV4-3,TGCGCCAGCAGCCAGGCCGACTTACTCACGTATACGCAGTATTTT,CASSQADLLTYTQYF
TRBJ2-7,TRBD2,-,TRBV7-2,TGTGCCAGCAGCTTCGGGGGGTTGACCTACGAGCAGTACTTC,CASSFGGLTYEQYF
TRBJ1-1,-,few,TRBV7-3,TGTGCCAGCAGCCTTCAGGAGAACACTGAAGCTTTCTTT,CASSLQENTEAFF
TRBJ1-5,TRBD1,-,TRBV7-9,TGTGCCAGCAGCTTAAAGGACAGGGGGCGCCTGGCCAATCAGCCCCAGCATTTT,CASSLKDRGRLANQPQHF
TRBJ2-7,-,-,TRBV4-1,TGCGCCAGCAGCTTCCGGGACTCCCATCCGGGCGAGCAGTACTTC,CASSFRDSHPGEQYF
TRBJ2-3,-,-,TRBV4-3,TGCGCCAGCAGCCGCCTCAGCGGGCGGGTAGCCACAGATACGCAGTATTTT,CASSRLSGRVATDTQYF
TRBJ2-2,-,few,TRBV18,TGTGCCAGCTCACCAAGTGTGAACACCGGGGAGCTGTTTTTT,CASSPSVNTGELFF
TRBJ2-2,TRBD1,-,TRBV12-5,TGTGCTAGTGGTTTGGTACTCCAGGGGGCTTTCACCGGGGAGCTGTTTTTT,CASGLVLQGAFTGELFF
TRBJ2-3,-,many,TRBV10-3,TGTGCCATCAGTGAGCGCTCGTCTCTAACTAGCACAGATACGCAGTATTTT,CAISERSSLTSTDTQYF
TRBJ1-3,TRBD1,-,TRBV9,TGTGCCAGCAGCGCTTCCGGACAGGGGGATAAAAACACCATATATTTT,CASSASGQGDKNTIYF
TRBJ2-3,-,few,TRBV28,TGTGCCAGCAGTCCTCTTGGGGCGGAAGGGGATACGCAGTATTTT,CASSPLGAEGDTQYF
TRBJ2-7,-,few,TRBV28,TGTGCCAGCAGGGAACCGAAAACGGTTTCCTACGAGCAGTACTTC,CASREPKTVSYEQYF
TRBJ2-1,-,-,TRBV28,TGTGCCAGCAGTTTAACAGCCCAGGGGAGGCGCAATGAGCAGTTCTTC,CASSLTAQGRRNEQFF
TRBJ2-5,-,-,TRBV12-5,TGTGCTAGTGGTTTGGTAGGAGGGGGCTGTTCGCGGGAGACCCAGTACTTC,CASGLVGGGCSRETQYF
TRBJ1-2,-,-,TRBV27,TGTGCCAGCAGTTTAAGGGTCAACTATGGCTACACCTTC,CASSLRVNYGYTF
TRBJ2-7,-,few,TRBV6-5,TGTGCCAGCCGGGATGGACAAGCCTACGAGCAGTACTTC,CASRDGQAYEQYF
TRBJ1-3,-,few,TRBV6-5,TGTGCCAGCAGTTACTCGAACGGAAACACCATATATTTT,CASSYSNGNTIYF
TRBJ1-1,-,-,TRBV20-1,TGCAGTGCTACTTTCGGGGATAGAGCTTTCTTT,CSATFGDRAFF
TRBJ2-5,TRBD2,-,TRBV5-1,TGCGCCAGCAGCGGGACTAGCGGGAGGGCCCCAGAGACCCAGTACTTC,CASSGTSGRAPETQYF
TRBJ1-2,-,-,TRBV29-1,TGCAGCGTTGTTACTACAGTAGGCTATGGCTACACCTTC,CSVVTTVGYGYTF
TRBJ2-6,-,-,TRBV7-2,TGTGCCAGCAGCTTAGGTTGGGGCAGCTCTAGCTCTGGGGCCAACGTCCTGACTTTC,CASSLGWGSSSSGANVLTF
TRBJ2-7,-,-,TRBV29-1,TGCAGCGTTGAAGGGGTGGGCAGGCAGGCGAGCTCCTACGAGCAGTACTTC,CSVEGVGRQASSYEQYF
TRBJ1-4,TRBD1,few,TRBV7-2,TGTGCCAGCAGCACGACAGGGGGCAACCGGAGACTGTTTTTT,CASSTTGGNRRLFF
TRBJ1-2,TRBD1,-,TRBV4-3,TGCGCCAGCAGCCCCCATACCGGACAGGGTGCTGGCTACACCTTC,CASSPHTGQGAGYTF
TRBJ2-5,-,-,TRBV7-2,TGTGCCAGCAGTCCCAGGAAATCAGGGGCACGAGAGACCCAGTACTTC,CASSPRKSGARETQYF
TRBJ1-1,TRBD1,-,TRBV19,TGTGCTGCCGGGACAGTACAGATCTTT,CAAGTVQIF
TRBJ2-2,-,-,TRBV7-3,TGTGCCAGCAGTCCAGCGAACACCGGGGAGCTGTTTTTT,CASSPANTGELFF
TRBJ1-5,-,few,TRBV9,TGTGCCAGCAGTTTAGGAGGGGACCCTCAGCCCCAGCATTTT,CASSLGGDPQPQHF
TRBJ2-1,-,-,TRBV30,TGTGCCTGGAAGGGGTCCAGCAATGAGCAGTTCTTC,CAWKGSSNEQFF
TRBJ1-1,-,-,TRBV6-4,TGTGCCAGCAGTATACAGGAGAACACTGAAGCTTTCTTT,CASSIQENTEAFF
TRBJ2-1,-,few,TRBV9,TGTGCCAGCAGCGTAGGACTCTCTAGTCTCAATGAGCAGTTCTTC,CASSVGLSSLNEQFF
TRBJ1-2,TRBD1,-,TRBV29-1,TGCAGCGTTCAAAGGACAGGGCGGTATGGCTACACCTTC,CSVQRTGRYGYTF
TRBJ2-7,-,few,TRBV7-2,TGTGCCAGCAGCTTAGGTCCAACGGGGGCACTCTACGAGCAGTACTTC,CASSLGPTGALYEQYF
TRBJ1-1,TRBD1,-,TRBV4-1,TGCGCCAGCAGCCAAGTGGACAGGGCGGACACTGAAGCTTTCTTT,CASSQVDRADTEAFF
TRBJ1-1,-,few,TRBV28,TGTGCCAGCAGTTTCGGAGGAAACACTGAAGCTTTCTTT,CASSFGGNTEAFF
TRBJ1-5,-,-,TRBV7-6,TGTGCCAGCAGCTTAGCAATCTGGGGGGCGGATCAGCCCCAGCATTTT,CASSLAIWGADQPQHF
TRBJ2-7,-,few,TRBV6-1,TGTGCCAGTGCGGGACAGCCTTCCTACGAGCAGTACTTC,CASAGQPSYEQYF
TRBJ2-7,TRBD1,few,TRBV5-4,TGTGCCAGCAGCTTGGACACGGGACAGGGTGGGCAGTACTTC,CASSLDTGQGGQYF
TRBJ2-7,TRBD1,-,TRBV6-5,TGTGCCAGCAGTACGAGGGACAGGGGATCGTACGAGCAGTACTTC,CASSTRDRGSYEQYF
TRBJ2-7,TRBD2,-,TRBV2,TGTGCCAGCAGTTCTAGCGGGAGGTTCCACGAGCAGTACTTC,CASSSSGRFHEQYF
TRBJ1-3,-,-,TRBV9,TGTGCCAGCAGCTCCCCCCGTCTGGGCGACTCTGGAAACACCATATATTTT,CASSSPRLGDSGNTIYF
TRBJ2-3,-,-,TRBV15,TGTGCCACCAGCAGAGCGGGGGGCGGGGGCGTCGATACGCAGTATTTT,CATSRAGGGGVDTQYF
TRBJ1-6,-,few,TRBV7-2,TGTGCCAGCAGCTTAGAACGGCCAGGACCCTATAATTCACCCCTCCACTTT,CASSLERPGPYNSPLHF
TRBJ1-1,TRBD1,-,TRBV7-9,TGTGCCAGCAGCTCACAGGGGGGTGCTTTCTTT,CASSSQGGAFF
TRBJ2-7,-,-,TRBV13,TGTGCCAGCAAGTATGGCACACGCCCCGGGATTACCTACGAGCAGTACTTC,CASKYGTRPGITYEQYF
TRBJ1-5,-,-,TRBV2,TGTGCCAGCAGTTTGGGACAGCCCCAGCATTTT,CASSLGQPQHF